The entry below describes one TCR beta chain. The data belong to a study of OX40 agonist ivuxolimab in advanced cancers. Study-level information: Patients undergoing dose escalation presented with hepatocellular carcinoma, melanoma, renal cell or head and neck cancer.

The CDR3 has 14 amino acids. Germline-derived CDR1 and CDR2 are LNHNV and YYDKDF (reference sequence). V lost 6 bases, J lost 3 bases, and 12 bases lay in between. This table comes from immunoSEQ multiplex PCR, and its TCRdb copy is limited to in-frame clones, with some not included. The sample has 65,000 to 95,000 clones, roughly 88% seen once. The sample in question was CD4+ or CD8+ T cells sorted from blood, obtained in a trial of the OX40 agonist ivuxolimab. The V and J genes are TRBV15 and TRBJ2-1, with a possible D match to TRBD2 (5 bases). This sequence was found in an adult with an advanced solid tumor such as melanoma, head and neck, liver or kidney cancer. Here the CDR3 DNA reads TGTGCCACCAGGGAAGGGAGCTACTACAATGAGCAGTTCTTC. Protein: CATREGSYYNEQFF.